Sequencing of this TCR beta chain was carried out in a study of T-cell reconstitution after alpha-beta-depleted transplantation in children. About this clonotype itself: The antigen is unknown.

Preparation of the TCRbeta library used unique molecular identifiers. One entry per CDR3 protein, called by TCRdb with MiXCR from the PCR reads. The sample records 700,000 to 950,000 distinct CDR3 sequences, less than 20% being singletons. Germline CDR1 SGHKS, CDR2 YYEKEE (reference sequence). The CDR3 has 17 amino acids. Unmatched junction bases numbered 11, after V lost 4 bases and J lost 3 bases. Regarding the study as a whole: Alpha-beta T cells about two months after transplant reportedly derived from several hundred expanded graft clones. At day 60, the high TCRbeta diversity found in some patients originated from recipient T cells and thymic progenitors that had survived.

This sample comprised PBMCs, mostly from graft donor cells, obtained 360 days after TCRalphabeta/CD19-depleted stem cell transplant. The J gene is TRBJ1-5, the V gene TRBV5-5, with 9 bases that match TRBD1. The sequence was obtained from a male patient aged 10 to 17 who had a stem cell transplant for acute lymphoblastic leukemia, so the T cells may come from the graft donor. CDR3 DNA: TGTGCCAGCAGCGCTTTGGGGACAGGGCTGCTCAATCAGCCCCAGCATTTT. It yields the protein CASSALGTGLLNQPQHF.